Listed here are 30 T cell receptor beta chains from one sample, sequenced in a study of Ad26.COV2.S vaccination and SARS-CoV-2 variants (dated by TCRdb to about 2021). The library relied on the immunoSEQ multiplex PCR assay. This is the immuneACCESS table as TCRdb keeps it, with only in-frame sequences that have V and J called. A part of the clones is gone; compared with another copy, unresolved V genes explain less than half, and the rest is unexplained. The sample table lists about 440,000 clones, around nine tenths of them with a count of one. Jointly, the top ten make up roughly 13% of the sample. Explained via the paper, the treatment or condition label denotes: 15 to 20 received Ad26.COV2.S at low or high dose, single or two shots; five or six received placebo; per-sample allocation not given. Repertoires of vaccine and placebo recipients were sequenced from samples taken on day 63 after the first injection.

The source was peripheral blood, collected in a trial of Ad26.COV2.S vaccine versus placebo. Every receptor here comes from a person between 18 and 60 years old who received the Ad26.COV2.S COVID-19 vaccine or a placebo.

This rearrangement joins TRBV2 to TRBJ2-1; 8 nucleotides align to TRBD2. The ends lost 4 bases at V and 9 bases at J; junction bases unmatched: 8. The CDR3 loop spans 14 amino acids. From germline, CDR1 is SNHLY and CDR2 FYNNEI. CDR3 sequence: CASSVLGRAVEQFF. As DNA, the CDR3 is TGTGCCAGCAGTGTGCTCGGGAGGGCCGTTGAGCAGTTCTTC.

The CDR3 loop reads CASSLLEDEQFF. CDR3 in DNA: TGTGCCAGCAGCTTATTGGAGGATGAGCAGTTCTTC. The rearrangement joins TRBV7-6 to TRBJ2-1, with D possibly being TRBD2 (5 bases). Germline V gene sequence: CDR1 SGHVS, CDR2 FNYEAQ. Trimming removed 2 bases at V and 8 bases at J, with 7 bases between. The CDR3 length is 12 residues.

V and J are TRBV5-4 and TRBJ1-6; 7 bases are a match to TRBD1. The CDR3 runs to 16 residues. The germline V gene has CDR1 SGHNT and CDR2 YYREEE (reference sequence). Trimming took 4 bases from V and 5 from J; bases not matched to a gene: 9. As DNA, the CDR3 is TGTGCCAGCAGCCGACAGGGAGGCTCGAATAATTCACCCCTCCACTTT. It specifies CASSRQGGSNNSPLHF.

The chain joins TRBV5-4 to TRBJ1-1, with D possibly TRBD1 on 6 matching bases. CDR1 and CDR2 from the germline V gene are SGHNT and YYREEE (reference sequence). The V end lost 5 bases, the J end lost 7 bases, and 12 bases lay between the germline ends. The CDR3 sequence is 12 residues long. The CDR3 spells CASRRGDREAFF. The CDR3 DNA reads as TGTGCCAGCAGGAGGGGGGACCGTGAAGCTTTCTTT.

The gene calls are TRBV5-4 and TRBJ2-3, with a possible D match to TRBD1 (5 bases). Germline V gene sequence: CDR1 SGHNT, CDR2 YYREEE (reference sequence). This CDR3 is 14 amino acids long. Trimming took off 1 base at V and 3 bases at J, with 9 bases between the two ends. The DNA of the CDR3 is TGTGCCAGCAGCTTGAGGGCAGGGACAGATACGCAGTATTTT. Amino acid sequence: CASSLRAGTDTQYF. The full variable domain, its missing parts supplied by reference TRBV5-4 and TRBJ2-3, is ETGVTQSPTHLIKTRGQQVTLRCSSQSGHNTVSWYQQALGQGPQFIFQYYREEENGRGNFPPRFSGLQFPNYSSELNVNALELDDSALYLCASSLRAGTDTQYFGPGTRLTVL.

The CDR3 coding sequence is TGTGCCAGCAGCTCGCCGGGACTAGCCCAATTCGAGCAGTACTTC. Amino acid sequence: CASSSPGLAQFEQYF. This chain uses TRBV28 with TRBJ2-7, with 9 bases fitting TRBD2. J was trimmed by 6 bases and V by 6 bases; bases with no gene match: 12. The length of the CDR3 is 15 residues. Germline V lookup: CDR1 MDHEN, CDR2 SYDVKM. The full variable domain, its missing parts supplied by reference TRBV28 and TRBJ2-7, is DVKVTQSSRYLVKRTGEKVFLECVQDMDHENMFWYRQDPGLGLRLIYFSYDVKMKEKGDIPEGYSVSREKKERFSLILESASTNQTSMYLCASSSPGLAQFEQYFGPGTRLTVT.

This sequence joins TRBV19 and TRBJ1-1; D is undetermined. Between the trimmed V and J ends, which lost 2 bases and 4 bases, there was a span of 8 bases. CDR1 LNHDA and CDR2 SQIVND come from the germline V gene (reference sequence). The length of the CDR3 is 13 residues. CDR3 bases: TGTGCCAGTAGTATATCTGCCGGCACTGAAGCTTTCTTT. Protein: CASSISAGTEAFF.

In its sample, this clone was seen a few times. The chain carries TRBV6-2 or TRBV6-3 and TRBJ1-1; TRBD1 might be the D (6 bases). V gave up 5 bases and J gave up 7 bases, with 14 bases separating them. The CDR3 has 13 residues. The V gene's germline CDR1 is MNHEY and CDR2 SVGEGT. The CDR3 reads CASSGRGTSEAFF. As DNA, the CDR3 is TGTGCCAGCAGTGGCAGGGGCACTAGTGAAGCTTTCTTT.

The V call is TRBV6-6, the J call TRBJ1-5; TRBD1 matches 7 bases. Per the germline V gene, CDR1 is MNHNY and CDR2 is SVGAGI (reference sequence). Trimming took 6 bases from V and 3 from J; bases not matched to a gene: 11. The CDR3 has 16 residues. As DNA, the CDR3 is TGTGCCAGCAGCCGGACAGGAGGAAGCAACAATCAGCCCCAGCATTTT. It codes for CASSRTGGSNNQPQHF.

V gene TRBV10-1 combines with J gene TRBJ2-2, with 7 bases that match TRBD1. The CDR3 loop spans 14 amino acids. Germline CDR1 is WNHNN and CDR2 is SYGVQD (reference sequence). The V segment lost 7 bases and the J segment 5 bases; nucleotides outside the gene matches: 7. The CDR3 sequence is CASTPTGWTGELFF. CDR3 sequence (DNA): TGCGCCAGCACCCCGACAGGGTGGACCGGGGAGCTGTTTTTT.

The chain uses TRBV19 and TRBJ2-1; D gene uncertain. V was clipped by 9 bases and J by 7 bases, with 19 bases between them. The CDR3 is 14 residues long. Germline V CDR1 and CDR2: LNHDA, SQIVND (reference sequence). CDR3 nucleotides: TGTGCCAGCGAGGCGTCTAGGCGTTTGAATGAGCAGTTCTTC. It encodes CASEASRRLNEQFF.

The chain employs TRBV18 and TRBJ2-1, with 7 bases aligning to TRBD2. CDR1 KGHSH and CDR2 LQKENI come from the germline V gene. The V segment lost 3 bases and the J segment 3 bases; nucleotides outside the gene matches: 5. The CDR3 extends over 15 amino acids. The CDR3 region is CASSPDPGGYNEQFF. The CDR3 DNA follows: TGTGCCAGCTCACCGGACCCGGGAGGCTACAATGAGCAGTTCTTC.

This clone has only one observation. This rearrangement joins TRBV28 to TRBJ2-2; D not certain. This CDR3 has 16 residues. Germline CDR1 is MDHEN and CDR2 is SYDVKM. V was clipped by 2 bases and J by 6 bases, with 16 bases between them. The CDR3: CASSLPGLGEAGELFF. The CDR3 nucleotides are TGTGCCAGCAGTTTACCGGGTCTTGGCGAAGCCGGGGAGCTGTTTTTT.

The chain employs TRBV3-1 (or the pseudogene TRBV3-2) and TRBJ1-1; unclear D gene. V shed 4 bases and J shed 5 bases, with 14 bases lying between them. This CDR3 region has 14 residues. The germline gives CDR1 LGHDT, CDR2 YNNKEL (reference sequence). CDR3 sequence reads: CASSRTSGWTEAFF. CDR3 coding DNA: TGTGCCAGCAGCCGGACCTCCGGGTGGACTGAAGCTTTCTTT.

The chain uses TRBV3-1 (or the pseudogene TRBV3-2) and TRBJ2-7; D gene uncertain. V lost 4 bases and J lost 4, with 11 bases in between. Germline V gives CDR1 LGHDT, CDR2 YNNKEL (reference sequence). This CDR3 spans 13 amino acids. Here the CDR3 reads CASSPYMVYEQYF. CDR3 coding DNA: TGTGCCAGCAGCCCCTATATGGTTTACGAGCAGTACTTC.

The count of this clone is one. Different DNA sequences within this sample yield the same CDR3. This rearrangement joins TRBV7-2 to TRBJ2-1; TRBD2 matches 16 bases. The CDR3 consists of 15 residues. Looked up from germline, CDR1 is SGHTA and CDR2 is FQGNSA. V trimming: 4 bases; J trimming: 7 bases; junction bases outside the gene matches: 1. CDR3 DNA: TGTGCCAGCAGCTGGGGACTAGCGGGAGGGAATGAGCAGTTCTTC. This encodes CASSWGLAGGNEQFF.

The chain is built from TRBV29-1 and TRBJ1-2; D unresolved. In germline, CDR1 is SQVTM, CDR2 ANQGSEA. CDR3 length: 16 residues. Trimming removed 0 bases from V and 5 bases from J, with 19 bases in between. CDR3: CSVEDRGKGNQYGYTF. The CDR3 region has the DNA TGCAGCGTTGAAGATCGTGGTAAAGGGAATCAATATGGCTACACCTTC.

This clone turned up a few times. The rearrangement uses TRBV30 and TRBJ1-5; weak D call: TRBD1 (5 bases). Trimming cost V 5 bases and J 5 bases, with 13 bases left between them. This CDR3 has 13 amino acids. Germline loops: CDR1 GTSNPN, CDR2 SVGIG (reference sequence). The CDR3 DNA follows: TGTGCCTGGCGGGGGGGATGGGATCAGCCCCAGCATTTT. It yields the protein CAWRGGWDQPQHF.

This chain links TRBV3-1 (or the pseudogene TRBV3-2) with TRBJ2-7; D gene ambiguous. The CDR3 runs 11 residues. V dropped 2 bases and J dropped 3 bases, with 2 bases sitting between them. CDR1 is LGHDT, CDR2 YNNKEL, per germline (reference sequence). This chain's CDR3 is CASSQFYEQYF. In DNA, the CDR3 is TGTGCCAGCAGCCAATTCTACGAGCAGTACTTC.

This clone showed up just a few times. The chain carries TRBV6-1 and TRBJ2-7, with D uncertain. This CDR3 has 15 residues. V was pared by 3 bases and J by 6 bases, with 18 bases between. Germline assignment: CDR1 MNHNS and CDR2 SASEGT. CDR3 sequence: CASSDPSSRPSEQYF. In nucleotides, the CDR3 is TGTGCCAGCAGTGATCCCAGCAGTAGGCCCTCCGAGCAGTACTTC.

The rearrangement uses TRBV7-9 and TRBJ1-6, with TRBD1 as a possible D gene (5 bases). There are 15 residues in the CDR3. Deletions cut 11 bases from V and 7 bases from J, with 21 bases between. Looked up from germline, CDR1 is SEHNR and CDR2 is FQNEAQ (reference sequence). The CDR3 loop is CASRQGPGENSPLHF. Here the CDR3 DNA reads TGTGCCTCTCGGCAGGGCCCTGGAGAGAATTCACCCCTCCACTTT.

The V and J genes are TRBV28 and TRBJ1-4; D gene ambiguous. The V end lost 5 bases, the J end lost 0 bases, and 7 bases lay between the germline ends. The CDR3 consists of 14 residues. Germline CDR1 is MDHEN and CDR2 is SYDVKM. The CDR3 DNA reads TGTGCCAGCAGTCGGAGGCCAACTAATGAAAAACTGTTTTTT. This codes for CASSRRPTNEKLFF.

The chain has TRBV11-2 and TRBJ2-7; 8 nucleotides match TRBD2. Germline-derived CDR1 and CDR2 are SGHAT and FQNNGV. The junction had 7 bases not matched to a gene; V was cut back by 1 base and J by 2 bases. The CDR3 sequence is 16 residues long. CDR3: CASSLGTSTRTYEQYF. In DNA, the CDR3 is TGTGCCAGCAGCTTAGGGACTAGCACACGAACCTACGAGCAGTACTTC.

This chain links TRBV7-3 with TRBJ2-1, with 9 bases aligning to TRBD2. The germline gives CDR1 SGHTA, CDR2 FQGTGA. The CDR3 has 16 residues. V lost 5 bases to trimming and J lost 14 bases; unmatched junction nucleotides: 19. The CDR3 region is CASSQSSAFSGSGKFF. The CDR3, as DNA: TGTGCCAGCAGCCAATCCTCCGCGTTTAGCGGGAGTGGGAAGTTCTTC.

The DNA for the CDR3 is TGTGCCAGCAGTCGAGCCGACGGCTACGAGCAGTACTTC. It is translated as CASSRADGYEQYF. The chain recombines TRBV7-8 with TRBJ2-7; D not certain. This CDR3 spans 13 amino acids. With 6 bases removed from V and 3 bases from J, the gap between germline ends came to 12 bases. Germline assignment: CDR1 SGHVS and CDR2 FQNEAQ.

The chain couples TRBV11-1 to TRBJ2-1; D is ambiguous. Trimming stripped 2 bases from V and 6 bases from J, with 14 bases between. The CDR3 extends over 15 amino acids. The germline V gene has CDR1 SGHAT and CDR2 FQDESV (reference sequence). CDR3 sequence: CASSLSALGINEQFF. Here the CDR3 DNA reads TGTGCCAGCAGCTTATCTGCGCTGGGGATCAATGAGCAGTTCTTC.

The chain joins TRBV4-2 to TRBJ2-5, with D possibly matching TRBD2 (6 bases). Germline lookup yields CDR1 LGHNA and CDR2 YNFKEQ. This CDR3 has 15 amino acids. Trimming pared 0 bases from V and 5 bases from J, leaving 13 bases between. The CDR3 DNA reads TGTGCCAGCAGCCAAGATGCCCGGGGGTCGGAGACCCAGTACTTC. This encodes CASSQDARGSETQYF.

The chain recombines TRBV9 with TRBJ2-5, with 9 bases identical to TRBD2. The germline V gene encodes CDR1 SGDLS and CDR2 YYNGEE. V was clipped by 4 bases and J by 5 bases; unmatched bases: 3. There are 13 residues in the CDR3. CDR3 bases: TGTGCCAGCAGCACCGGACTAGCGGAGACCCAGTACTTC. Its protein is CASSTGLAETQYF.

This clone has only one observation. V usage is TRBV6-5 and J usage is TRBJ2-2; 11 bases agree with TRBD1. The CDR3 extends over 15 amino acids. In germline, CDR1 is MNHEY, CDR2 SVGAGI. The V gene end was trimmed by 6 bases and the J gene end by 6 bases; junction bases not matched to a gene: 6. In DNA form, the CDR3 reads TGTGCCAGCAGATTCGGGACAGGGGGTCCCGGGGAGCTGTTTTTT. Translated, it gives CASRFGTGGPGELFF.

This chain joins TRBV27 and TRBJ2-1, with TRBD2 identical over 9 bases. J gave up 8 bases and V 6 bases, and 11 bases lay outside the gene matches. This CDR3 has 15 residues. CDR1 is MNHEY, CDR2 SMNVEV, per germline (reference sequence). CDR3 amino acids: CASSLSGSRIHEQFF. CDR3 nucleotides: TGTGCCAGCAGCCTTAGCGGGAGTCGTATTCATGAGCAGTTCTTC.